This TCR beta chain came from a study of blood T cells in healthy people across ages. Study-level findings and limits: Diversity estimated from one million T cells was considered an underestimate.

Per sample, extraction of total RNA gave at least 5 micrograms in every case. This clonotype was found a few times. Its specificity is unknown. Next came a second PCR, run for about 7 to 12 cycles, which used a sample-barcoded 5' primer along with a J-beta primer mix. Template switching added a 12-random-nucleotide identifier to every cDNA molecule. TCRdb passed the 5' RACE reads through MiXCR, listing each CDR3 protein once. The repertoire holds fewer than 750,000 distinct CDR3 sequences, with around 50% as singletons. Trimming took off 2 bases at V and 11 bases at J, with 19 bases between the two ends. Germline CDR1 is SGHRS and CDR2 is YFSETQ. This CDR3 contains 14 residues.

Sequenced material: blood. This sequence joins TRBV5-1 and TRBJ2-5, with a weak D call TRBD2 (5 bases). This clonotype originated in an elderly woman in good health. The CDR3 nucleotides are TGCGCCAGCAGCTTCGGTCTAGCTAGCAATGAGCAGTACTTC. The encoded protein is CASSFGLASNEQYF.